The rows below give T cell receptor beta chains drawn from one sample of a study of shared clonotypes between healthy human individuals. The table came from immunoSEQ multiplex PCR; TCRdb's copy has only in-frame clones and leaves some out. Seen here are about 380,000 clones, about 96% observed once, and the top ten hold 0.32%. Sequenced material: memory CD8+ T cells sorted from blood. The receptor set was obtained from a young man in good health. Each CDR3 is given with its conserved first and last residue. D genes are given only for firm matches. Size tells how often a clone was seen (once, few, many) or the class of an expanded clone, and some rows leave it out.

size,J,V,D,CDR3,DNA
.,TRBJ2-7,TRBV28,.,CASSLVSPTVSFLSYEQYF,TGTGCCAGCAGTTTAGTATCTCCTACCGTATCCTTCCTCTCCTACGAGCAGTACTTC
.,TRBJ2-3,TRBV7-8,TRBD2,CASSPEGLSGRVSTDTQYF,TGTGCCAGCAGCCCCGAAGGTCTTAGCGGGAGGGTCAGCACAGATACGCAGTATTTT
.,TRBJ1-3,TRBV2,TRBD1,CASRTGVGNTIYF,TGTGCCAGCAGGACAGGGGTTGGAAACACCATATATTTT
.,TRBJ1-5,TRBV10-3,TRBD1,CAISDRGRSSDQPQHF,TGTGCCATCAGCGACAGGGGGAGATCGTCGGATCAGCCCCAGCATTTT
.,TRBJ2-5,TRBV5-1,.,CASSLDRQETQYF,TGCGCCAGCAGCTTGGACAGGCAAGAGACCCAGTACTTC
.,TRBJ2-2,TRBV6-1,TRBD2,CASSGGGLAGGFTGELFF,TGTGCCAGCAGTGGGGGGGGACTAGCGGGAGGCTTTACCGGGGAGCTGTTTTTT
.,TRBJ1-3,TRBV9,TRBD1,CASSVQGAGNTIYF,TGTGCCAGCAGCGTACAGGGGGCGGGAAACACCATATATTTT
.,TRBJ2-6,TRBV2,TRBD1,CASSGSRDRVLGGANVLTF,TGTGCCAGCAGTGGATCCCGGGACAGGGTGCTTGGTGGGGCCAACGTCCTGACTTTC
.,TRBJ2-3,TRBV5-4,TRBD2,CASSRLAGGLTDTQYF,TGTGCCAGCAGCCGACTAGCGGGAGGACTCACAGATACGCAGTATTTT
.,TRBJ2-3,TRBV2,TRBD2,CASSSGLAGGQDTQYF,TGTGCCAGCAGCTCCGGACTAGCGGGAGGGCAAGATACGCAGTATTTT
.,TRBJ1-2,TRBV28,.,CASSLEGGYTF,TGTGCCAGCAGTTTAGAAGGGGGCTACACCTTC
.,TRBJ2-7,TRBV6-6,.,CASGAQTGSEEQYF,TGTGCCAGCGGGGCTCAGACCGGCTCGGAGGAGCAGTACTTC
.,TRBJ2-1,TRBV7-6,TRBD2,CASSSMLAGAREQFF,TGTGCCAGCAGCTCAATGCTAGCGGGGGCCCGGGAGCAGTTCTTC
.,TRBJ2-5,TRBV5-1,.,CASSLFSAGEETQYF,TGCGCCAGCAGCTTGTTTTCGGCTGGGGAAGAGACCCAGTACTTC
once,TRBJ2-3,TRBV4-1,TRBD1,CASTPGTGTDTQYF,TGCGCCAGCACGCCCGGGACAGGGACAGATACGCAGTATTTT
.,TRBJ2-5,TRBV12-2,.,CASRLGTGQETQYF,TGTGCAAGTCGCCTAGGGACAGGCCAAGAGACCCAGTACTTC
once,TRBJ2-3,TRBV15,TRBD1,CATSRAYRDSATDTQYF,TGTGCCACCAGCAGAGCCTACCGGGACAGCGCCACAGATACGCAGTATTTT
.,TRBJ2-7,TRBV6-1,TRBD1,CASRVRGQASYEQYF,TGTGCCAGCAGAGTCAGGGGGCAGGCCTCCTACGAGCAGTACTTC
.,TRBJ2-7,TRBV2,TRBD1,CASSRSGQDAYEQYF,TGTGCCAGCAGTCGCTCCGGACAGGACGCCTACGAGCAGTACTTC
.,TRBJ2-4,TRBV23-1,.,CASSQSAQPGAKNIQYF,TGCGCCAGCAGTCAATCGGCCCAACCTGGAGCCAAAAACATTCAGTACTTC
.,TRBJ2-1,TRBV4-2,TRBD2,CASSRERGSRSFAPNEQFF,TGTGCCAGCAGCCGAGAGCGGGGGTCGAGGTCTTTTGCTCCCAATGAGCAGTTCTTC
.,TRBJ2-7,TRBV2,.,CASSVKDSYYEQYF,TGTGCCAGCAGTGTTAAAGACTCATACTACGAGCAGTACTTC
.,TRBJ2-7,TRBV6-5,.,CASSPARSGSEQYF,TGTGCCAGCAGTCCCGCTCGATCAGGGAGTGAGCAGTACTTC
.,TRBJ2-1,TRBV9,.,CASSRGSTHEQFF,TGTGCCAGCAGCCGGGGGAGTACACATGAGCAGTTCTTC
.,TRBJ2-7,TRBV25-1,.,CASSQSYEQYF,TGTGCCAGCAGTCAAAGTTACGAGCAGTACTTC
.,TRBJ2-1,TRBV5-1,TRBD2,CASSLGPSGNNEQFF,TGCGCCAGCAGCTTGGGGCCTAGCGGGAACAATGAGCAGTTCTTC
.,TRBJ2-7,TRBV28,.,CASSFAPSTSSYEQYF,TGTGCCAGCAGTTTCGCCCCGAGCACCTCCTCCTACGAGCAGTACTTC
.,TRBJ1-6,TRBV7-9,TRBD1,CASSFRDRVNSPLHF,TGTGCCAGCAGCTTTCGTGACAGGGTGAATTCACCCCTCCACTTT
.,TRBJ2-7,TRBV18,TRBD2,CASSPSPGGTGEQYF,TGTGCCAGCTCACCATCGCCGGGAGGTACGGGAGAGCAGTACTTC
.,TRBJ2-3,TRBV4-1,.,CASSQDRHLTDTQYF,TGCGCCAGCAGCCAAGATCGACACCTCACAGATACGCAGTATTTT
.,TRBJ2-2,TRBV14,.,CASRRDSNTGELFF,TGTGCCAGCCGCCGGGACTCCAACACCGGGGAGCTGTTTTTT
.,TRBJ2-2,TRBV9,TRBD2,CASSGRLAPGELFF,TGTGCCAGCAGCGGCCGACTAGCGCCCGGGGAGCTGTTTTTT
.,TRBJ1-2,TRBV28,TRBD1,CASSSDRGLYYGYTF,TGTGCCAGCAGTTCGGACAGGGGGCTTTACTATGGCTACACCTTC
.,TRBJ2-3,TRBV5-1,.,CASSLAKDPRDTQYF,TGCGCCAGCAGCTTGGCCAAGGATCCACGAGATACGCAGTATTTT
.,TRBJ2-7,TRBV28,.,CASITKGLPTYEQYF,TGTGCCAGCATCACCAAGGGACTTCCGACCTACGAGCAGTACTTC
.,TRBJ2-2,TRBV5-1,.,CASSLGGTGNTGELFF,TGCGCCAGCAGCTTGGGGGGGACCGGTAACACCGGGGAGCTGTTTTTT
few,TRBJ1-2,TRBV19,TRBD1,CASSIRDRGYTF,TGTGCCAGTAGTATTCGGGACAGGGGCTACACCTTC
.,TRBJ2-7,TRBV2,TRBD2,CASRDYYEQYF,TGTGCCAGCCGGGACTACTACGAGCAGTACTTC
once,TRBJ2-7,TRBV5-5,TRBD2,CASNPWGGMRDYEQYF,TGTGCCAGCAACCCCTGGGGGGGAATGAGGGACTACGAGCAGTACTTC
.,TRBJ2-5,TRBV7-8,TRBD2,CASSLFFSGRGQETQYF,TGTGCCAGCAGCTTATTTTTCAGCGGGAGAGGCCAAGAGACCCAGTACTTC
once,TRBJ2-1,TRBV2,TRBD2,CASSGPGLAGEQFF,TGTGCCAGCAGTGGTCCGGGACTAGCGGGAGAGCAGTTCTTC
.,TRBJ1-1,TRBV21-1,.,CASSKGNTEAFF,TGTGCCAGCAGCAAAGGGAACACTGAAGCTTTCTTT
.,TRBJ1-5,TRBV6-1,.,CASRQDQPQHF,TGTGCCAGCAGGCAGGATCAGCCCCAGCATTTT
.,TRBJ2-5,TRBV2,TRBD2,CASPLRLAEETQYF,TGTGCCAGCCCGCTTCGACTAGCGGAAGAGACCCAGTACTTC
.,TRBJ1-2,TRBV7-3,TRBD1,CASSQTDREGYTF,TGTGCCAGCAGCCAAACGGACAGGGAGGGCTACACCTTC
.,TRBJ2-7,TRBV19,.,CASSTRAGAYEQYF,TGTGCCAGTAGTACCCGGGCAGGGGCCTACGAGCAGTACTTC
once,TRBJ1-3,TRBV7-9,.,CASSLEQARDTIYF,TGTGCCAGCAGCTTAGAACAGGCCCGGGACACCATATATTTT
.,TRBJ2-1,TRBV14,.,CASSQDHRISYNEQFF,TGTGCCAGCAGCCAAGATCACAGGATCTCCTACAATGAGCAGTTCTTC